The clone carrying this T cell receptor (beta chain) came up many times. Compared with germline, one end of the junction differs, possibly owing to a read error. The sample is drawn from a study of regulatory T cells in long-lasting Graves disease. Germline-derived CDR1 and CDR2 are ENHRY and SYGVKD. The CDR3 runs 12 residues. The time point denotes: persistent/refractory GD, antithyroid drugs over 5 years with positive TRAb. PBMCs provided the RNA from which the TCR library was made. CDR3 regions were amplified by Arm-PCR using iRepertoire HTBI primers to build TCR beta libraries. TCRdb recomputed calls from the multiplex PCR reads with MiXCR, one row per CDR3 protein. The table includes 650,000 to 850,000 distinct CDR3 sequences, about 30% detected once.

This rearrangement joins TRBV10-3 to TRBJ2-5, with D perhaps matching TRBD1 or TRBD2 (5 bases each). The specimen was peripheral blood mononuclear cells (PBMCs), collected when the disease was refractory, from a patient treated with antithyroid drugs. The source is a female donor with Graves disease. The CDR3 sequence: CAISEVGTLRNF. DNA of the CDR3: TGTGCCATCAGTGAGGTTGGGACCCTCCGTAACTTC.